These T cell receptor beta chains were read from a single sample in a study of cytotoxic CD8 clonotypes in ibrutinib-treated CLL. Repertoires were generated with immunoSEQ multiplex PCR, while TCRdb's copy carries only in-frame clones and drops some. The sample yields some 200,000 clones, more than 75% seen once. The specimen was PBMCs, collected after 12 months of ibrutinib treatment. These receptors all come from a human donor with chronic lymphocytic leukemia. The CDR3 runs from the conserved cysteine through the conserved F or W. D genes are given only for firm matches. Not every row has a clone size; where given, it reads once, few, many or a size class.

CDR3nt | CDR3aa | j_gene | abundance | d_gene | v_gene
TGTGCCAGCAGCTCCACCCGGGGGGCTAGCACAGATACGCAGTATTTT | CASSSTRGASTDTQYF | TRBJ2-3 | once | - | TRBV5-4
TGTGCCAGCAGCCCCGGGGGCGGGGGATCCTACGAGCAGTACTTC | CASSPGGGGSYEQYF | TRBJ2-7 | - | - | TRBV7-9
TGTGCCAGCAGCTCTGGACAGGGGGGTCAGGAGCAGTACTTC | CASSSGQGGQEQYF | TRBJ2-7 | once | TRBD1 | TRBV7-9
TGTGCCAGCAGCGCCGACTCCCATTGGGACAATGAGCAGTTCTTC | CASSADSHWDNEQFF | TRBJ2-1 | - | - | TRBV7-9
TGTGCCAGCAGCCCTACCCCCGGACTGGGTGGGACTGAAGCTTTCTTT | CASSPTPGLGGTEAFF | TRBJ1-1 | - | - | TRBV7-9
TGTGCCAGCAGTTCCGGAGGGAGGAGGAGCGAGCAGTACTTC | CASSSGGRRSEQYF | TRBJ2-7 | - | - | TRBV27
TGTGCCAGCTCCCAGGCAGGCAGGGGCACTGAAGCTTTCTTT | CASSQAGRGTEAFF | TRBJ1-1 | few | - | TRBV21-1
TGTGCCAGCAGCTTCAGCGGCTACAATGAGCAGTTCTTC | CASSFSGYNEQFF | TRBJ2-1 | - | - | TRBV5-6
TGCGCCAGCAGCTTGGGAGTGGCGGGGGGGAAAAATCAGCCCCAGCATTTT | CASSLGVAGGKNQPQHF | TRBJ1-5 | - | - | TRBV5-1
TGTGCCAGCAGTGAAGCCTCAGGGGCCGCAGATACGCAGTATTTT | CASSEASGAADTQYF | TRBJ2-3 | - | - | TRBV6-4
TGTGCCAGCAGCCAGGCCGGGATGACCTACGAGCAGTACTTC | CASSQAGMTYEQYF | TRBJ2-7 | - | - | TRBV4-2
TGTGCCAGTAGGGGACAGGGGGCTAGCAATCAGCCCCAGCATTTT | CASRGQGASNQPQHF | TRBJ1-5 | few | TRBD1 | TRBV19
TGTGCCAGCAGTTACGGGTTTGACTATGGCTACACCTTC | CASSYGFDYGYTF | TRBJ1-2 | - | - | TRBV6-5
TGTGCCAGCAGTTCAGGGGACAGATTTAACTATGGCTACACCTTC | CASSSGDRFNYGYTF | TRBJ1-2 | - | TRBD1 | TRBV28
TGTGCCATTACCGAACCAGGGCCTGAAGCTTTCTTT | CAITEPGPEAFF | TRBJ1-1 | - | - | TRBV28
TGTGCCAGCAGCGTACGCGGTTCTGAGCAGTACTTC | CASSVRGSEQYF | TRBJ2-7 | - | - | TRBV5-4
TGTGCCAGCTCACCAGGGGACCGTAAAGGGACTGAAGCTTTCTTT | CASSPGDRKGTEAFF | TRBJ1-1 | - | - | TRBV18
TGTGCCACCGTTCCCTTAGGGGGGGATACGCAGTATTTT | CATVPLGGDTQYF | TRBJ2-3 | - | - | TRBV6-1
TGTGCCAGCAGTTCCTCAGGAAGCCCTGCGGGACATGAGTACGAGCAGTACTTC | CASSSSGSPAGHEYEQYF | TRBJ2-7 | - | - | TRBV25-1
TGTGCCAGCAGCTTAGGCCTCTCTGGAAACACCATATATTTT | CASSLGLSGNTIYF | TRBJ1-3 | - | - | TRBV7-9
TGTGCCAGAGCAAAAAAGGAACTCAATCAGCCCCAGCATTTT | CARAKKELNQPQHF | TRBJ1-5 | - | - | TRBV5-3
TGTGCCAGTAGTCCGGGGACAGGGAAGGTCATGAACACTGAAGCTTTCTTT | CASSPGTGKVMNTEAFF | TRBJ1-1 | - | TRBD1 | TRBV19
TGTGCCTGGAGTACCCCTTGGAAGGTTCAGCCCCAGCATTTT | CAWSTPWKVQPQHF | TRBJ1-5 | - | - | TRBV30
TGTGCCACCAGCAGATCAGACAGCTCCAATCAGCCCCAGCATTTT | CATSRSDSSNQPQHF | TRBJ1-5 | - | - | TRBV15
TGCGCCAGCAGCTTATTCAGCGGGAGTCTCGCCGGGGAGCTGTTTTTT | CASSLFSGSLAGELFF | TRBJ2-2 | - | TRBD2 | TRBV5-1
TGCGCCAGCAGCCAAGTGAAGGCGTTCACAGATACGCAGTATTTT | CASSQVKAFTDTQYF | TRBJ2-3 | - | - | TRBV4-1
TGTGCCAGTCACCTTAGCAATCAGCCCCAGCATTTT | CASHLSNQPQHF | TRBJ1-5 | - | - | TRBV2
TGTGCCAGCAGCCTTCCGGGGTCGTCTGGGGAGACCCAGTACTTC | CASSLPGSSGETQYF | TRBJ2-5 | once | - | TRBV28
TGTGCCTGGAGTCGGACAGATACGCAGTATTTT | CAWSRTDTQYF | TRBJ2-3 | - | - | TRBV30